What follows are 19 T cell receptor beta chains derived from one specimen sequenced in a study of CD8+CD57+ T cells in acquired aplastic anemia listed by TCRdb under 2018. Sequencing was carried out with an Illumina HiSeq 2000. TCR beta VDJ combination and CDR3 sequence profiling used genomic DNA as the template. TCRdb cleaned the public reads at Q25 with fastp, built clones with MiXCR and kept in-frame beta chains. Rows are combined by CDR3 protein, so each entry shows the most common genes and DNA. Counted in this sample were about 210,000 distinct CDR3 sequences; over 60% of them appeared once. 25% to 35% of the sample is in the top ten clones. The sequenced material came from sorted CD4+, CD8+, or CD8+CD57+ T cells (not recorded which) from PBMCs. Every receptor here comes from a human donor in good health.

This clonotype was counted at least ten times. The chain carries TRBV7-9 and TRBJ2-7; 7 bases line up with TRBD1. The junction had 10 bases not matched to a gene; V was cut back by 5 bases and J by 0 bases. The CDR3 length is 16 residues. Germline V lookup: CDR1 SEHNR, CDR2 FQNEAQ (reference sequence). The CDR3 is CASSHLGQSYSYEQYF. The CDR3 DNA reads TGTGCCAGCAGCCATTTGGGACAGTCGTACTCCTACGAGCAGTACTTC.

CDR3 coding DNA: TGCAGCGTTGAAATACAGGGGGCAGGAGATACGCAGTATTTT. Amino acids: CSVEIQGAGDTQYF. The chain employs TRBV29-1 and TRBJ2-3, with TRBD1 identical over 9 bases. The CDR3 runs to 14 residues. The V gene end was trimmed by 2 bases and the J gene end by 5 bases; junction bases not matched to a gene: 5. Germline CDR1 is SQVTM and CDR2 is ANQGSEA.

The chain has TRBV20-1 and TRBJ2-5; 7 bases map to TRBD2. J lost 2 bases, V lost 5 bases, and 5 bases had no gene match. The CDR3 has 13 residues. CDR1 and CDR2 from the germline V gene are DFQATT and SNEGSKA (reference sequence). The CDR3 nucleotides are TGCAGTGCTTCCCCGGGACTACAAGAGACCCAGTACTTC. This encodes CSASPGLQETQYF.

This clonotype was picked up many times. The gene calls are TRBV5-1 and TRBJ2-7; D is unresolved. Germline CDR1 reads SGHRS; CDR2 reads YFSETQ. The V end lost 0 bases, the J end lost 6 bases, and 4 bases lay between the germline ends. The CDR3 runs 11 residues. The CDR3 DNA reads as TGCGCCAGCAGCTTGGAAGCCGAGCAGTACTTC. Its translation is CASSLEAEQYF.

As for this clonotype: The missing conserved phenylalanine or tryptophan at the end of this CDR3 makes a read error likely. The rearrangement links TRBV20-1 to TRBJ1-2, with D unresolved. Trimming cost V 4 bases and J 0 bases, with 15 bases left between them. The CDR3 sequence is 15 residues long. Germline CDR1 reads DFQATT; CDR2 reads SNEGSKA (reference sequence). The CDR3 region is CSAKHRVLTNYGYTL. CDR3 sequence (DNA): TGCAGTGCTAAACATCGGGTATTAACTAACTATGGCTACACCCTC.

This clonotype has just a few counts. The chain carries TRBV2 and TRBJ1-2; perhaps TRBD1 as D (6 bases). The CDR3 spans 14 residues. The V end lost 6 bases, the J end lost 2 bases, and 13 bases lay between the germline ends. Germline V gene data show CDR1 as SNHLY and CDR2 as FYNNEI. The CDR3, as DNA: TGTGCCAGCAGGCCCAGGGGAAGAAACTATGGCTACACCTTC. Translation: CASRPRGRNYGYTF.

This clonotype showed up just a few times. The rearrangement joins TRBV7-9 to TRBJ2-7; maybe TRBD1 (5 bases). Germline V CDR1 and CDR2: SEHNR, FQNEAQ (reference sequence). The CDR3 has 15 amino acids. Trimming shortened V by 6 bases and J by 2 bases, and 17 bases separated the two germline ends. Here the CDR3 reads CASRFRNRFAYEQYF. CDR3 in DNA: TGTGCCAGCAGATTCCGAAACAGGTTTGCCTACGAGCAGTACTTC.

In this sample, this clonotype turned up a few times. The chain employs TRBV12-3 or TRBV12-4 and TRBJ2-7; D not certain. This CDR3 contains 10 residues. Trimming removed 8 bases from V and 3 bases from J, with 5 bases in between. CDR3 sequence: CASSLYEQYF. Here the CDR3 DNA reads TGTGCCAGCTCTCTCTACGAGCAGTACTTC.

This sequence joins TRBV7-2 and TRBJ1-3; no reliable D call. V shed 1 base and J shed 7 bases, with 5 bases lying between them. Germline loops: CDR1 SGHTA, CDR2 FQGNSA. The CDR3 totals 12 residues. CDR3 coding DNA: TGTGCCAGCAGCTTAGGTGGGAACACCATATATTTT. Its translation: CASSLGGNTIYF.

V gene TRBV19 combines with J gene TRBJ1-5; weak D call: TRBD1 (5 bases). Trimming cost V 6 bases and J 6 bases, with 21 bases left between them. This CDR3 region has 16 residues. Germline V CDR1 and CDR2: LNHDA, SQIVND (reference sequence). The CDR3 spells CASSRLDGGQGQPQHF. CDR3 DNA sequence: TGTGCCAGTAGCCGATTGGATGGGGGTCAAGGTCAGCCCCAGCATTTT.

V usage is TRBV9 and J usage is TRBJ2-7; D is undetermined. Looked up from germline, CDR1 is SGDLS and CDR2 is YYNGEE. The V and J ends lost 0 bases and 1 base respectively, with 8 bases between them. This CDR3 has 14 residues. CDR3 sequence reads: CASSVAVESYEQYF. The CDR3 coding sequence is TGTGCCAGCAGCGTAGCGGTTGAGTCCTACGAGCAGTACTTC.

V and J are TRBV9 and TRBJ2-1, with D tentatively TRBD2 (5 bases). Trimming left V 0 bases short and J 8 bases short, with 9 bases between. The CDR3 spans 13 residues. CDR1 and CDR2 (germline): SGDLS, YYNGEE. CDR3: CASSVVTGDEQFF. CDR3 DNA sequence: TGTGCCAGCAGCGTAGTAACCGGGGATGAGCAGTTCTTC.

The CDR3 region has the DNA TGCGCCAGCAGCTGGGGAACTAGCGGGGGGGACGATGCCCAGTATTTT. Translated, it gives CASSWGTSGGDDAQYF. The chain recombines TRBV5-1 with TRBJ2-3, with 13 bases that match TRBD2. This CDR3 has 16 residues. The V and J ends lost 3 bases and 12 bases, in that order; junction bases with no gene match: 13. Germline V gene data show CDR1 as SGHRS and CDR2 as YFSETQ.

Notes on this clonotype: With a much larger clone just one base away, this may be a read error. The gene calls are TRBV3-1 and TRBJ2-7; D unclear. Germline V gene lookup returns CDR1 LGHDT and CDR2 YNNKEL (reference sequence). The CDR3 contains 14 residues. Trimming cost V 2 bases and J 5 bases, with 13 bases left between them. The CDR3 here is CASSQCLGVHEQYF. The CDR3 region has the DNA TGTGCCAGCAGCCAATGTCTTGGGGTCCACGAGCAGTACTTC.

This rearrangement joins TRBV3-1 to TRBJ2-7; either TRBD1 or TRBD2 may supply D (5 bases each). V was cut by 0 bases and J by 6 bases, with 15 bases left in between. CDR3 length: 15 residues. CDR1 is LGHDT and CDR2 is YNNKEL in the germline V gene (reference sequence). The CDR3 protein is CASSQDPAGRGEQYF. The CDR3 DNA is TGTGCCAGCAGCCAAGATCCGGCAGGGAGAGGCGAGCAGTACTTC.

This clonotype has just a few counts. The chain uses TRBV6-5 and TRBJ2-6, with D maybe TRBD1 (6 bases). The germline V gene has CDR1 MNHEY and CDR2 SVGAGI. The ends were cut back, 5 bases at V and 6 bases at J, with 17 bases in the middle. The CDR3 totals 16 residues. CDR3 nucleotides: TGTGCCAGCAGTCCTGGACAGAGCCCTTTGGCCAACGTCCTGACTTTC. It specifies CASSPGQSPLANVLTF.

This clonotype was seen just once. The chain combines TRBV27 with TRBJ2-7; D remains ambiguous. The CDR3 has 12 residues. Germline V gene data show CDR1 as MNHEY and CDR2 as SMNVEV (reference sequence). Between the trimmed V and J ends, which lost 0 bases and 5 bases, there was a span of 5 bases. Written as DNA, the CDR3 is TGTGCCAGCAGTTTATCGGGCCACGAGCAGTACTTC. Translation: CASSLSGHEQYF.

The V and J genes are TRBV12-3 or TRBV12-4 and TRBJ2-1; no clear D. The CDR3 spans 13 residues. Trimming took 5 bases from V and 10 from J, leaving 15 bases between them. CDR3 DNA sequence: TGTGCCAGCAGTACCGGTGGCTTTGACGAGCAGTTCTTC. Translation gives CASSTGGFDEQFF.

CDR3 residues: CAPGKRPYEQYF. CDR3 DNA: TGTGCTCCCGGGAAAAGGCCCTACGAGCAGTACTTC. V is TRBV7-2 and J is TRBJ2-7, with D maybe TRBD2 (5 bases). This CDR3 comprises 12 residues. CDR1 SGHTA and CDR2 FQGNSA come from the germline V gene.